The rows below give T cell receptor beta chains drawn from one sample of a study of T cells after yellow fever vaccination. TCRdb analysed the 5' RACE reads with MiXCR anew, one entry per CDR3 protein. The sample consists of hundreds of thousands of distinct CDR3 sequences, around 13% of them appearing once. Specimen: CD4+ T cells sorted from PBMCs, collected 15 days after the yellow fever booster vaccination. These receptor sequences come from a man aged 18 to 29 who received the YFV17D yellow fever vaccine. Each CDR3 is given with its conserved first and last residue. Clone size appears in some rows only: once, few, many, or a class for an expanded clone.

TRBV20-1	TRBJ1-3	.	CSAIQGSTGNTIYF
TRBV27	TRBJ1-2	few	CASSPTVYGYTF
TRBV19	TRBJ1-1	.	CASTRGKLRNTEAFF
TRBV2	TRBJ2-3	.	CASSGRLADTQYF
TRBV7-2	TRBJ2-5	.	CASSHHRLAGGVSETQYF
TRBV12-3/TRBV12-4	TRBJ1-2	many	CASRDEDGAGGYTF
TRBV7-2	TRBJ1-5	.	CASSTQDYQPQHF
TRBV5-8	TRBJ1-1	few	CASSETGGRDTEAFF
TRBV7-2	TRBJ2-3	few	CASSLSRTRQEDTQYF
TRBV12-3/TRBV12-4	TRBJ1-2	few	CASSQGTGFTF
TRBV20-1	TRBJ2-3	.	CSARDPRGGSDTQYF